The rows below give T cell receptor beta chains drawn from one sample of a study of blood T cell repertoires in COVID-19. Clones were sequenced by immunoSEQ multiplex PCR, and TCRdb holds only the in-frame ones, with some missing. The data hold 200,000 to 250,000 clones, with approximately 85% observed a single time. Specimen: peripheral blood. These receptors were taken from a woman between 65 and 79 years old with COVID-19, enrolled during active disease. CDR3s include the opening cysteine and the closing phenylalanine or tryptophan. D genes are given only for firm matches. Clone size is stated in some rows and not others, as once, few, many or a class when expanded.

j_call v_call clone_size d_call cdr3_aa cdr3_nt
TRBJ1-2 TRBV3-1/TRBV3-2 - TRBD1 CASSQSGQVVGYTF TGTGCCAGCAGCCAATCGGGACAGGTAGTCGGCTACACCTTC
TRBJ1-4 TRBV6-5 - TRBD1 CASSYSRQGIEKLFF TGTGCCAGCAGTTACTCGAGACAGGGGATTGAAAAACTGTTTTTT
TRBJ1-5 TRBV30 - - CAWSVEGVQPQHF TGTGCCTGGAGTGTAGAGGGGGTTCAGCCCCAGCATTTT
TRBJ2-3 TRBV19 - - CASSMWGRTDTQYF TGTGCCAGTAGTATGTGGGGGCGCACAGATACGCAGTATTTT
TRBJ1-5 TRBV19 few TRBD1 CASSQTGGGDQPQHF TGTGCCAGTAGCCAAACAGGGGGAGGCGATCAGCCCCAGCATTTT
TRBJ1-2 TRBV20-1 - - CSASLNRDYGYTF TGCAGTGCTAGTCTCAATAGGGACTACGGCTACACCTTC
TRBJ2-2 TRBV18 - TRBD1 CASSRAGQDTGELFF TGTGCCAGCTCACGTGCGGGACAGGACACCGGGGAGCTGTTTTTT
TRBJ2-7 TRBV5-1 - TRBD1 CASSLRQGWGQGRNEQYF TGCGCCAGCAGCTTGAGGCAGGGATGGGGACAGGGAAGGAACGAGCAGTACTTC
TRBJ1-1 TRBV5-6 few - CASSLYSGFGAFF TGTGCCAGCAGCTTGTATTCCGGGTTCGGAGCTTTCTTT
TRBJ2-7 TRBV27 - - CASSFTGLGYEQYF TGTGCCAGCAGTTTTACAGGGTTAGGCTACGAGCAGTACTTC
TRBJ1-2 TRBV9 once - CASSEGRGWRKNGYTF TGTGCCAGCAGCGAGGGTCGGGGGTGGCGCAAAAATGGCTACACCTTC
TRBJ2-1 TRBV5-6 - - CASSLRQAPNLGNEQFF TGTGCCAGCAGCTTGAGACAGGCCCCCAACTTAGGGAATGAGCAGTTCTTC
TRBJ2-1 TRBV5-1 - TRBD2 CASSLESGGSGEQFF TGCGCCAGCAGCTTGGAGAGCGGGGGGTCTGGTGAGCAGTTCTTC
TRBJ2-5 TRBV7-9 - - CASSPRGGTQETQYF TGTGCCAGCAGCCCCAGGGGCGGCACCCAAGAGACCCAGTACTTC
TRBJ2-1 TRBV18 - - CASSPLLSSYNEQFF TGTGCCAGCTCACCACTTTTGAGCTCCTACAATGAGCAGTTCTTC
TRBJ1-4 TRBV18 once TRBD1 CASSLSGGTSNEKLFF TGTGCCAGCTCACTGTCAGGGGGGACGAGTAATGAAAAACTGTTTTTT
TRBJ1-2 TRBV5-4 - - CASSLAGAGGIGYGYTF TGTGCCAGCAGCTTGGCTGGGGCGGGAGGGATCGGCTATGGCTACACCTTC
TRBJ1-2 TRBV3-1/TRBV3-2 - TRBD1 CASSHVGQGSGYTF TGTGCCAGCAGCCACGTGGGACAGGGGTCTGGCTACACCTTC
TRBJ2-1 TRBV7-3 once - CASSLGSRGLNEQFF TGTGCCAGCAGCTTAGGGTCTAGGGGCCTCAATGAGCAGTTCTTC
TRBJ2-7 TRBV3-1/TRBV3-2 once TRBD2 CASSQEQLLAGGPRGNYEQYF TGTGCCAGCAGCCAAGAACAGTTACTAGCGGGAGGGCCTCGGGGGAACTACGAGCAGTACTTC
TRBJ2-4 TRBV5-6 few TRBD2 CASSLTSGGLNIQYF TGTGCCAGCAGCCTGACTAGCGGGGGATTAAACATTCAGTACTTC
TRBJ1-2 TRBV7-2 - - CASSLFGRGAYYGYTF TGTGCCAGCAGCCTCTTTGGTCGCGGGGCCTACTATGGCTACACCTTC
TRBJ1-4 TRBV6-6 - - CASRSRGGEKLFF TGTGCCAGCAGAAGCAGGGGTGGTGAAAAACTGTTTTTT
TRBJ1-3 TRBV24-1 - TRBD1 CATSSGTGLSGNTIYF TGTGCCACCTCGTCCGGGACAGGGCTTTCTGGAAACACCATATATTTT
TRBJ2-2 TRBV7-2 - TRBD2 CASTDPSSGARELFF TGTGCCAGCACCGATCCCTCTAGCGGGGCCAGGGAGCTGTTTTTT
TRBJ2-2 TRBV27 - TRBD1 CASMTGGFTGELFF TGTGCCAGCATGACAGGGGGCTTCACCGGGGAGCTGTTTTTT
TRBJ2-5 TRBV10-2 - TRBD2 CASSPPGREGGGTQYF TGCGCCAGCAGTCCCCCCGGGCGGGAGGGCGGCGGGACCCAGTACTTC
TRBJ2-2 TRBV19 - TRBD1 CASSPRGRGLGGELFF TGTGCCAGTAGTCCCCGGGGCAGGGGGTTGGGCGGGGAGCTGTTTTTT
TRBJ2-5 TRBV23-1 - TRBD1 CASSQLGTGASGTQYF TGCGCCAGCAGTCAATTGGGGACAGGGGCCTCTGGGACCCAGTACTTC
TRBJ2-7 TRBV28 - TRBD2 CASSPGLAFYEQYF TGTGCCAGCAGTCCCGGACTAGCGTTCTACGAGCAGTACTTC
TRBJ1-2 TRBV19 - - CATEHGSNYGYTF TGTGCCACCGAGCACGGGTCAAACTATGGCTACACCTTC
TRBJ2-5 TRBV7-2 - - CASSFGLPETQYF TGTGCCAGCAGCTTTGGGCTTCCAGAGACCCAGTACTTC
TRBJ2-7 TRBV6-5 - TRBD2 CASGRAYEQYF TGTGCCAGCGGGAGGGCCTACGAGCAGTACTTC
TRBJ1-1 TRBV5-5 - TRBD1 CASSGTGGWSTEAFF TGTGCCAGCAGCGGTACAGGGGGCTGGAGCACTGAAGCTTTCTTT
TRBJ1-1 TRBV18 - TRBD1 CASSPDRVDTEAFF TGTGCCAGCTCACCGGACAGGGTCGACACTGAAGCTTTCTTT
TRBJ1-1 TRBV29-1 - - CSVVRGMNTEAFF TGCAGCGTTGTCCGGGGTATGAACACTGAAGCTTTCTTT
TRBJ2-7 TRBV30 - TRBD2 CAWGSQSGGYEQYF TGTGCCTGGGGTTCCCAGAGCGGGGGCTACGAGCAGTACTTC
TRBJ1-2 TRBV12-3/TRBV12-4 - TRBD1 CASTDRGLGYTF TGTGCCAGCACCGACAGGGGGCTTGGCTACACCTTC
TRBJ1-1 TRBV5-3 - TRBD1 CARSHRYRGGNTEAFF TGTGCCAGAAGCCACCGGTACAGGGGGGGGAACACTGAAGCTTTCTTT
TRBJ2-1 TRBV5-3 - TRBD2 CAAVGGSSYNEQFF TGTGCAGCCGTGGGGGGGAGCTCCTACAATGAGCAGTTCTTC
TRBJ2-1 TRBV6-5 - TRBD2 CASSPTSGTYNEQFF TGTGCCAGCAGTCCAACTAGCGGGACCTACAATGAGCAGTTCTTC
TRBJ1-2 TRBV11-3 - - CASSLGSTGYYGYTF TGTGCCAGCAGCTTAGGGAGCACAGGCTACTATGGCTACACCTTC
TRBJ2-3 TRBV10-3 few TRBD1 CAIRPGQGVFTDTQYF TGTGCCATCAGGCCGGGACAGGGGGTATTCACAGATACGCAGTATTTT
TRBJ2-3 TRBV7-3 few TRBD2 CASSSGYNTDTQYF TGTGCCAGCAGTAGCGGGTACAACACAGATACGCAGTATTTT
TRBJ2-2 TRBV6-2/TRBV6-3 - TRBD1 CASSQDNTGGATGELFF TGTGCCAGCAGTCAGGACAATACAGGGGGCGCAACCGGGGAGCTGTTTTTT